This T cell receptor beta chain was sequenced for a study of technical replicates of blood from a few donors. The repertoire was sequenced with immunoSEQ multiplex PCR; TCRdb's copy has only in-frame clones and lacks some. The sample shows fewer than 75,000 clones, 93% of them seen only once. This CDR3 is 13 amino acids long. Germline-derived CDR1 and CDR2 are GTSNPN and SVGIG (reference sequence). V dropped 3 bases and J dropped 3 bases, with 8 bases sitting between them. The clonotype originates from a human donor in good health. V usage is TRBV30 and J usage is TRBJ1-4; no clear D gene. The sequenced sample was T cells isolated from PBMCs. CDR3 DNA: TGTGCCTGGAGAGGCAGGCCTAATGAAAAACTGTTTTTT. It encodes CAWRGRPNEKLFF.